The 21 T cell receptor beta chains given below trace back to one sample, sequenced in a study of blood T cell repertoires in COVID-19. Sequencing was performed with immunoSEQ multiplex PCR; in TCRdb, only in-frame clones are kept and a portion is missing. The sample has around 300,000 clones, approximately 90% seen once. What was sequenced was PBMCs or T cells enriched from blood (not recorded which). The receptor source for this set is a woman aged 60-75 years in a cohort exposed to, infected with or recovered from COVID-19 (not recorded which).

This sequence joins TRBV19 and TRBJ2-7, with 11 bases lining up with TRBD2. Trimming cost V 1 base and J 3 bases; bases outside gene matches: 20. Germline values: CDR1 LNHDA, CDR2 SQIVND (reference sequence). The CDR3 covers 21 residues. The CDR3 DNA reads as TGTGCCAGTAGTATAGGACCCGTGGGACTAGCGGAACAACAACAATTCTACGAGCAGTACTTC. Its protein is CASSIGPVGLAEQQQFYEQYF.

The chain carries TRBV9 and TRBJ1-3, with D uncertain. The CDR3 runs to 15 residues. Germline V gene sequence: CDR1 SGDLS, CDR2 YYNGEE. Trimming removed 4 bases from V and 1 base from J, with 12 bases in between. The CDR3 spells CASSPSGGSGNTIYF. CDR3 nucleotides: TGTGCCAGCAGCCCATCCGGAGGATCTGGAAACACCATATATTTT.

This clone was observed once. Other nucleotide sequences in the sample specify the same CDR3. The V and J genes are TRBV28 and TRBJ1-3; tentative D call: TRBD1 (5 bases). Germline V gives CDR1 MDHEN, CDR2 SYDVKM. Trimming pared 4 bases from V and 7 bases from J, leaving 14 bases between. The CDR3 has 14 amino acids. The CDR3 DNA reads TGTGCCAGCAGTTCTACAGGCGACGGGAACACCATATATTTT. Protein sequence: CASSSTGDGNTIYF.

The chain has TRBV11-2 and TRBJ2-3; possible D gene TRBD1, 5 bases. CDR1 is SGHAT, CDR2 FQNNGV, per germline. CDR3 length: 14 amino acids. Trimming took off 6 bases at V and 2 bases at J, with 12 bases between the two ends. The CDR3 sequence is CASSPSRATDTQYF. The CDR3 DNA reads TGTGCCAGCAGTCCTTCCAGGGCCACAGATACGCAGTATTTT.

This clone occurred once. The rearrangement uses TRBV28 and TRBJ2-7; 8 positions agree with TRBD1. The CDR3 covers 16 residues. Germline CDR1 reads MDHEN; CDR2 reads SYDVKM. Losses at the gene ends were 5 bases for V and 0 bases for J; bases not matched to a gene: 9. CDR3 sequence (DNA): TGTGCCAGCAGTGTACTGACAGGGGCCAGCTCCTACGAGCAGTACTTC. Its translation: CASSVLTGASSYEQYF.

In its sample, this clone was seen a few times. Written as DNA, the CDR3 is TGTGCCAGCAGCTTGGTCGGGAAAGATACGCAGTATTTT. This translates into CASSLVGKDTQYF. The chain links TRBV5-4 to TRBJ2-3; maybe TRBD2 (5 bases). The CDR3 has 13 residues. CDR1 SGHNT and CDR2 YYREEE come from the germline V gene (reference sequence). The ends were cut back, 0 bases at V and 5 bases at J, with 7 bases in the middle.

This rearrangement joins TRBV2 to TRBJ2-7; weak D call: TRBD1 (6 bases). CDR3 length: 12 amino acids. Trimming shortened V by 9 bases and J by 2 bases, and 11 bases separated the two germline ends. CDR1 and CDR2 (germline): SNHLY, FYNNEI. The CDR3 sequence: CASNRATYEQYF. In nucleotides, the CDR3 is TGTGCCAGTAACAGGGCAACCTACGAGCAGTACTTC.

The chain joins TRBV30 to TRBJ1-1; no clear D. With 4 bases removed from V and 3 bases from J, the gap between germline ends came to 3 bases. The germline gives CDR1 GTSNPN, CDR2 SVGIG (reference sequence). This CDR3 has 10 amino acids. CDR3 protein: CAWTDTEAFF. The CDR3 coding sequence is TGTGCCTGGACCGACACTGAAGCTTTCTTT.

The CDR3 coding sequence is TGTGCCAGCAGTGGGGGACAGGGGGCCATATACACTGAAGCTTTCTTT. Its protein product is CASSGGQGAIYTEAFF. The V and J genes are TRBV2 and TRBJ1-1; 12 bases align to TRBD1. Per germline, CDR1 SNHLY and CDR2 FYNNEI. This CDR3 spans 16 amino acids. V lost 4 bases and J lost 3; bases outside the gene matches: 6.

CDR3 loop: CASGPRGRTAKIEQFF. As DNA, the CDR3 is TGTGCCAGCGGTCCTAGGGGAAGAACCGCTAAGATTGAGCAGTTCTTC. The genes are TRBV2 and TRBJ2-1, with a tentative D call TRBD1 (5 bases). The CDR3 spans 16 residues. Trimming took off 8 bases at V and 9 bases at J, with 26 bases between the two ends. Germline lookup yields CDR1 SNHLY and CDR2 FYNNEI.

The chain combines TRBV7-2 with TRBJ1-1, with D perhaps TRBD1 (5 bases). Looked up from germline, CDR1 is SGHTA and CDR2 is FQGNSA. CDR3 size: 14 residues. V lost 5 bases to trimming and J lost 5 bases, with 15 bases between them. The CDR3 sequence is CASSQKGSGTEAFF. The CDR3, as DNA: TGTGCCAGCAGCCAAAAGGGGAGCGGGACTGAAGCTTTCTTT.

This clone was picked up one time. J is TRBJ2-7 and V is TRBV6-2 or TRBV6-3; 7 positions match TRBD1. Germline CDR1 reads MNHEY; CDR2 reads SVGEGT. Trimming cost V 7 bases and J 3 bases; bases outside gene matches: 9. This CDR3 contains 14 residues. DNA of the CDR3: TGTGCCAGCACCCCCTGGGGACAGAACTACGAGCAGTACTTC. It yields the protein CASTPWGQNYEQYF.

The rearrangement links TRBV28 to TRBJ2-1; 13 nucleotides agree with TRBD2. CDR1 and CDR2 from the germline V gene are MDHEN and SYDVKM. V was pared by 6 bases and J by 8 bases, with 10 bases of the junction left unmatched. The CDR3 loop spans 16 amino acids. The CDR3 DNA reads TGTGCCAGCAGACCTCCGGGACTAGCGGGACGGGATGAGCAGTTCTTC. Translation gives CASRPPGLAGRDEQFF. Full variable domain (rest looked up from reference TRBV28 and TRBJ2-1): DVKVTQSSRYLVKRTGEKVFLECVQDMDHENMFWYRQDPGLGLRLIYFSYDVKMKEKGDIPEGYSVSREKKERFSLILESASTNQTSMYLCASRPPGLAGRDEQFFGPGTRLTVL.

The chain links TRBV11-2 to TRBJ2-3, with 8 bases aligning to TRBD2. The CDR3 length is 16 residues. Germline V CDR1 and CDR2: SGHAT, FQNNGV. V lost 1 base and J lost 2; bases outside the gene matches: 5. The CDR3 sequence is CASSLGASGHTDTQYF. DNA of the CDR3: TGTGCCAGCAGCTTAGGGGCTAGCGGGCACACAGATACGCAGTATTTT.

This chain connects TRBV7-9 to TRBJ2-5; D gene ambiguous. Germline lookup yields CDR1 SEHNR and CDR2 FQNEAQ (reference sequence). Trimming removed 7 bases from V and 4 bases from J, with 13 bases in between. The CDR3 has 13 residues. DNA for the CDR3: TGTGCCAGCAACCCCGGGTTTTTAGAGACCCAGTACTTC. Translation: CASNPGFLETQYF.

The genes are TRBV6-2 or TRBV6-3 and TRBJ2-2; 11 bases match TRBD2. The ends lost 1 base at V and 1 base at J; junction bases unmatched: 5. CDR1 and CDR2 (germline): MNHEY, SVGEGT. This CDR3 is built from 18 residues. The CDR3 loop reads CASSYWLAGGGNTGELFF. The CDR3 DNA is TGTGCCAGCAGTTACTGGCTAGCGGGAGGAGGGAACACCGGGGAGCTGTTTTTT.

This chain connects TRBV10-1 to TRBJ1-4; 10 bases are shared with TRBD1. The CDR3 extends over 15 amino acids. CDR1 WNHNN and CDR2 SYGVQD come from the germline V gene (reference sequence). The ends lost 5 bases at V and 2 bases at J; junction bases unmatched: 2. The CDR3 region is CASSPGQGTNEKLFF. As DNA, the CDR3 is TGCGCCAGCAGTCCGGGACAGGGGACTAATGAAAAACTGTTTTTT.

The genes are TRBV18 and TRBJ2-7; D gene unclear. V lost 3 bases and J lost 2, with 11 bases in between. Germline V gives CDR1 KGHSH, CDR2 LQKENI. The length of the CDR3 is 14 residues. The CDR3 coding sequence is TGTGCCAGCTCACCGGTCGGGTTCACCTACGAGCAGTACTTC. Its protein is CASSPVGFTYEQYF.

The chain carries TRBV29-1 and TRBJ2-5, with D perhaps matching TRBD2 (6 bases). CDR1 and CDR2 (germline): SQVTM, ANQGSEA. The CDR3 loop spans 13 amino acids. Trimming took off 4 bases at V and 5 bases at J, with 14 bases between the two ends. CDR3 in amino acids: CSVGRESRETQYF. As DNA, the CDR3 is TGCAGCGTTGGCCGGGAGAGTAGGGAGACCCAGTACTTC.

This rearrangement joins TRBV9 to TRBJ2-1; D is ambiguous. In germline, CDR1 is SGDLS, CDR2 YYNGEE. The ends were cut back, 0 bases at V and 6 bases at J, with 7 bases in the middle. The CDR3 consists of 13 residues. The chain's CDR3 is CASSVAPGNEQFF. The CDR3 bases are TGTGCCAGCAGCGTAGCTCCGGGCAATGAGCAGTTCTTC.

This clone was seen once. The chain uses TRBV19 and TRBJ1-5; 8 bases match TRBD1. Germline values: CDR1 LNHDA, CDR2 SQIVND (reference sequence). Trimming removed 10 bases from V and 0 bases from J; junction bases left unmatched: 8. The CDR3 consists of 15 residues. The CDR3 region has the DNA TGTGCCACTAAGACAGGGGCCTATAGCAATCAGCCCCAGCATTTT. It specifies CATKTGAYSNQPQHF.